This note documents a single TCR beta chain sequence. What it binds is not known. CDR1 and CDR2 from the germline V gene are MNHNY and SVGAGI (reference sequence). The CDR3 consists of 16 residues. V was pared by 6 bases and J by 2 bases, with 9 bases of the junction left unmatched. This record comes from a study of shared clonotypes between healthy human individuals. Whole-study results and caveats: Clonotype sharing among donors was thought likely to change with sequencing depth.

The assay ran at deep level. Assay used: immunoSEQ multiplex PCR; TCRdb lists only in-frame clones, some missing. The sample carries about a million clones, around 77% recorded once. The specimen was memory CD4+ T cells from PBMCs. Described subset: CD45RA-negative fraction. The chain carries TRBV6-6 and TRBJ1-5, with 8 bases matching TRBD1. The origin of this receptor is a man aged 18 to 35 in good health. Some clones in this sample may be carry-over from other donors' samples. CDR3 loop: CASRSPQGAGNQPQHF. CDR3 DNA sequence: TGTGCCAGCAGAAGCCCGCAGGGGGCCGGCAATCAGCCCCAGCATTTT.